These 32 T cell receptor beta chains came from one sample sequenced in a study of regulatory T cells in long-lasting Graves disease. Arm-PCR of CDR3 regions with iRepertoire HTBI primers generated TCR beta libraries. TCRdb re-called the multiplex PCR reads with MiXCR, one entry per CDR3 protein. This table holds fewer than 550,000 distinct CDR3 sequences, less than 20% found once. The time point here: newly diagnosed GD, antithyroid drugs for less than 3 months. PBMCs provided the RNA from which the TCR library was made. The data also belong to a second study, concerning T cells in Graves' hyperthyroidism and ophthalmopathy.

The sample here was peripheral blood mononuclear cells (PBMCs), taken at new diagnosis, from a patient treated with antithyroid drugs. The receptors shown here come from a woman under 30 with Graves disease.

The chain links TRBV7-3 to TRBJ1-6; 9 bases line up with TRBD1. CDR1 is SGHTA, CDR2 FQGTGA, per germline. Trimming cost V 5 bases and J 10 bases; bases outside gene matches: 3. This CDR3 has 13 residues. CDR3 DNA: TGTGCCAGCAGCACAGGGGGCGAATCACCCCTCCACTTT. Its translation: CASSTGGESPLHF. Full variable domain (missing parts from reference TRBV7-3 and TRBJ1-6): GAGVSQTPSNKVTEKGKYVELRCDPISGHTALYWYRQSLGQGPEFLIYFQGTGAADDSGLPNDRFFAVRPEGSVSTLKIQRTERGDSAVYLCASSTGGESPLHFGNGTRLTVT.

The CDR3 nucleotides read TGTGCCAGCAGTCACCCGATTAAGAGGGAACTTTTTCTGGATACGCAGTATTTT. It is translated as CASSHPIKRELFLDTQYF. The chain recombines TRBV6-2 or TRBV6-3 with TRBJ2-3; possibly TRBD2 for D (5 bases). V was cut by 5 bases and J by 6 bases, with 27 bases left in between. This CDR3 has 18 residues. CDR1 and CDR2 from the germline V gene are MNHEY and SVGEGT.

The rearrangement joins TRBV7-2 to TRBJ2-1; D not certain. Trimming cost V 2 bases and J 2 bases, with 10 bases left between them. The germline gives CDR1 SGHTA, CDR2 FQGNSA. This CDR3 has 15 amino acids. The CDR3 sequence: CASSLRAEAYNEQFF. The CDR3 DNA reads TGTGCCAGCAGCTTACGGGCAGAGGCCTACAATGAGCAGTTCTTC.

This clonotype was seen many times. The rearrangement uses TRBV12-3 or TRBV12-4 and TRBJ1-5, with D unresolved. The CDR3 runs to 14 residues. Trimming stripped 6 bases from V and 4 bases from J, with 13 bases between. CDR3 in amino acids: CASRGALRNQPQHF. Here the CDR3 DNA reads TGTGCCAGCAGGGGAGCATTAAGGAATCAGCCCCAGCATTTT.

This clonotype appeared a few times. The chain recombines TRBV30 with TRBJ1-3; tentatively, D is TRBD1 (6 bases). Trimming shortened V by 2 bases and J by 2 bases, and 7 bases separated the two germline ends. Germline V gene sequence: CDR1 GTSNPN, CDR2 SVGIG (reference sequence). The CDR3 has 13 amino acids. CDR3 loop: CAWSWGPGNTIYF. In DNA form, the CDR3 reads TGTGCCTGGAGTTGGGGGCCTGGAAACACCATATATTTT.

The chain uses TRBV29-1 and TRBJ2-1; 8 nucleotides line up with TRBD2. This CDR3 has 15 amino acids. Germline assignment: CDR1 SQVTM and CDR2 ANQGSEA. V gave up 5 bases and J gave up 0 bases; unmatched junction bases: 6. CDR3 in amino acids: CSVFSGAFSYNEQFF. DNA for the CDR3: TGCAGCGTTTTTAGCGGGGCATTCTCCTACAATGAGCAGTTCTTC.

In this sample, this clonotype turned up a few times. The rearrangement uses TRBV9 and TRBJ2-3; D is uncertain. The CDR3 totals 14 residues. Per the germline V gene, CDR1 is SGDLS and CDR2 is YYNGEE. V lost 3 bases, J lost 8 bases, and 16 bases lay in between. In DNA form, the CDR3 reads TGTGCCAGCAGCGAAGGAGCTCCTTTCCCTACGCAGTATTTT. Amino acids: CASSEGAPFPTQYF.

The chain recombines TRBV6-1 with TRBJ2-3, with D possibly being TRBD1 (6 bases). The CDR3 contains 15 residues. Per the germline V gene, CDR1 is MNHNS and CDR2 is SASEGT. Deletions cut 5 bases from V and 4 bases from J, with 16 bases between. The CDR3 spells CASSPARGVSDTQYF. CDR3 nucleotide sequence: TGTGCCAGCAGTCCCGCCAGGGGCGTTTCAGATACGCAGTATTTT.

This clonotype was counted ten times or more. The rearrangement joins TRBV13 to TRBJ2-7; no definite D call. Germline-derived CDR1 and CDR2 are PRHDT and FYEKMQ (reference sequence). V dropped 4 bases and J dropped 4 bases, with 8 bases sitting between them. This CDR3 region has 12 residues. CDR3 residues: CASSSNGYEQYF. The CDR3 DNA is TGTGCCAGCAGCTCGAATGGTTACGAGCAGTACTTC.

There are a few counts of this clonotype. The rearrangement links TRBV3-1 to TRBJ2-5, with 7 bases identical to TRBD2. Trimming at V came to 0 bases and at J to 1 base, leaving 5 bases not matched to a gene. This CDR3 spans 16 amino acids. Germline lookup yields CDR1 LGHDT and CDR2 YNNKEL (reference sequence). The CDR3 here is CASSQEAGAGQETQYF. The DNA of the CDR3 is TGTGCCAGCAGCCAAGAGGCGGGAGCGGGCCAAGAGACCCAGTACTTC.

A note on this clonotype: A read error may be the cause here, since a much bigger clone is one base away. V usage is TRBV28 and J usage is TRBJ2-7, with TRBD2 matching 7 bases. J was trimmed by 5 bases and V by 4 bases; bases with no gene match: 23. The CDR3 spans 19 residues. From germline, CDR1 is MDHEN and CDR2 SYDVKM. The CDR3 bases are TGTGCCAGCAGTTCGGGTGTGACGGGAGGAGGTTGGAGAGTCAACGAGCAGTACTTC. Translated: CASSSGVTGGGWRVNEQYF.

This clonotype was recorded a few times. The chain has TRBV6-1 and TRBJ1-4; tentatively, D is TRBD1 (6 bases). V was pared by 1 base and J by 6 bases, with 15 bases between. The CDR3 has 16 residues. CDR1 is MNHNS, CDR2 SASEGT, per germline. CDR3 coding DNA: TGTGCCAGCAGTGAAGTTCGTCGGACAGCGCATGAAAAACTGTTTTTT. Protein sequence: CASSEVRRTAHEKLFF.

The gene calls are TRBV28 and TRBJ1-1, with D uncertain. V was cut by 6 bases and J by 3 bases, with 8 bases left in between. This CDR3 is 12 amino acids long. CDR1 MDHEN and CDR2 SYDVKM come from the germline V gene. CDR3 region: CASRRLDTEAFF. In DNA, the CDR3 is TGTGCCAGCAGGCGGCTGGACACTGAAGCTTTCTTT.

In the case of this clonotype: This may stem from a read error, because a much larger clone lies one nucleotide away. V is TRBV6-1 and J is TRBJ2-3; a weak D match, TRBD1 (5 bases). The CDR3 is 13 residues long. Germline-derived CDR1 and CDR2 are MNHNS and SASEGT. The CDR3 spells CVTGQTHTDTQYF. CDR3 nucleotides: TGTGTCACCGGACAAACCCACACAGATACGCAGTATTTT.

This clonotype was observed many times. V usage is TRBV20-1 and J usage is TRBJ2-5; 11 nucleotides agree with TRBD1. The CDR3 runs to 17 residues. V lost 1 base, J lost 5 bases, and 12 bases stayed unmatched. From germline, CDR1 is DFQATT and CDR2 SNEGSKA (reference sequence). The CDR3 DNA reads as TGCAGTGCTAGAGGGACAGGGGGCGCAAGGACCACTGAGACCCAGTACTTC. Amino acid sequence: CSARGTGGARTTETQYF.

This clonotype occurred many times. The V call is TRBV20-1, the J call TRBJ2-5; the D is unclear. The V gene lost 0 bases and the J gene lost 5 bases, with 7 bases spanning the gap. The CDR3 is made up of 12 amino acids. Germline V gene lookup returns CDR1 DFQATT and CDR2 SNEGSKA (reference sequence). The chain's CDR3 is CSARDPTETQYF. DNA for the CDR3: TGCAGTGCTAGAGATCCTACGGAGACCCAGTACTTC.

The CDR3 spells CASMGSTDTQYF. CDR3 DNA: TGTGCCAGCATGGGCAGCACAGATACGCAGTATTTT. The chain recombines TRBV6-1 with TRBJ2-3; D ambiguous. The CDR3 runs to 12 residues. Germline-derived CDR1 and CDR2 are MNHNS and SASEGT. Between the trimmed V and J ends, which lost 7 bases and 0 bases, there was a span of 5 bases.

At least ten counts were recorded for this clonotype. The chain has TRBV2 and TRBJ2-1; D call uncertain. V was shortened by 2 bases and J by 4 bases, with 12 bases between the two germline ends. Germline values: CDR1 SNHLY, CDR2 FYNNEI. The CDR3 totals 15 residues. CDR3 bases: TGTGCCAGCAGTGAAAGGAGACTGGAATACAATGAGCAGTTCTTC. Translation gives CASSERRLEYNEQFF. Using reference TRBV2 and TRBJ2-1 for the parts outside the CDR3, the full variable domain is EPEVTQTPSHQVTQMGQEVILRCVPISNHLYFYWYRQILGQKVEFLVSFYNNEISEKSEIFDDQFSVERPDGSNFTLKIRSTKLEDSAMYFCASSERRLEYNEQFFGPGTRLTVL.

There are a few counts of this clonotype. This chain joins TRBV29-1 and TRBJ2-7; TRBD1 is a possible D gene (6 bases). CDR1 is SQVTM, CDR2 ANQGSEA, per germline. Between the trimmed V and J ends, which lost 7 bases and 7 bases, there was a span of 14 bases. The CDR3 is 11 amino acids. The CDR3 region is CSGGGSGEQYF. The CDR3 DNA follows: TGCAGCGGTGGGGGCTCCGGGGAGCAGTACTTC.

A remark on this clonotype: A much larger clone differs by one base, so this may be a read error. This sequence joins TRBV27 and TRBJ2-5, with D perhaps matching TRBD1 (5 bases). Germline CDR1 MNHEY, CDR2 SMNVEV (reference sequence). The CDR3 covers 14 residues. Trimming removed 4 bases at V and 11 bases at J, with 20 bases between. This CDR3 reads CASSSDSSYNEQYF. The CDR3 bases are TGTGCCAGCAGTTCAGACAGCTCCTACAATGAGCAGTACTTC.

With regard to this clonotype: A far larger clone differs by one base, so this is likely a read error. The V and J genes are TRBV6-5 and TRBJ2-1; no definite D call. Germline CDR1 reads MNHEY; CDR2 reads SVGAGI. V dropped 6 bases and J dropped 2 bases, with 11 bases sitting between them. There are 14 residues in the CDR3. The DNA for the CDR3 is TGTGCCAGCAGGGGCAGCATAGCCTACAATGAGCAGTTCTTC. The encoded protein is CASRGSIAYNEQFF.

The chain is built from TRBV18 and TRBJ2-7, with 7 bases matching TRBD1. This CDR3 has 16 amino acids. The germline V gene encodes CDR1 KGHSH and CDR2 LQKENI. The junction had 13 bases not matched to a gene; V was cut back by 6 bases and J by 2 bases. The CDR3 here is CASSPTRTGVPYEQYF. The CDR3 DNA reads as TGTGCCAGCTCGCCTACTCGGACAGGAGTTCCCTACGAGCAGTACTTC.

This clonotype was counted at least ten times. The chain uses TRBV10-1 and TRBJ2-3; TRBD1 matches at 7 bases. CDR1 is WNHNN and CDR2 is SYGVQD in the germline V gene (reference sequence). This CDR3 region has 15 residues. V shed 4 bases, J shed 1 base, and the junction held 5 bases outside the gene matches. This chain's CDR3 is CASSGQGYGTDTQYF. As DNA, the CDR3 is TGCGCCAGCAGTGGACAGGGATACGGCACAGATACGCAGTATTTT.

As regards this clonotype: A much larger clone lies one base from this, so it may be a read error. V usage is TRBV29-1 and J usage is TRBJ2-1; 7 bases agree with TRBD1. The CDR3 has 13 residues. CDR1 and CDR2 (germline): SQVTM, ANQGSEA. V lost 5 bases and J lost 7; bases outside the gene matches: 8. As DNA, the CDR3 is TGCAGCGTTATACCGGGACAGAGTAATGAGCAGTTCTTC. Translating gives CSVIPGQSNEQFF.

This clonotype was recorded at least ten times. This chain connects TRBV12-3 or TRBV12-4 to TRBJ2-1; no clear D gene. V was shortened by 2 bases and J by 7 bases, with 12 bases between the two germline ends. The CDR3 loop spans 14 amino acids. In DNA form, the CDR3 reads TGTGCCAGCAGTTTATTCTTAGGCGTTAATGAGCAGTTCTTC. Translation: CASSLFLGVNEQFF.

This clonotype was observed a handful of times. The rearrangement links TRBV19 to TRBJ2-1, with 14 bases fitting TRBD2. Germline V gene sequence: CDR1 LNHDA, CDR2 SQIVND (reference sequence). CDR3 length: 18 amino acids. V dropped 4 bases and J dropped 2; count of bases not matched to a gene: 7. CDR3 in amino acids: CASSTGTSGRPPYNEQFF. The CDR3, as DNA: TGTGCCAGTAGTACCGGGACTAGCGGGAGACCTCCCTACAATGAGCAGTTCTTC. The variable domain in full, completed from reference TRBV19 and TRBJ2-1, reads DGGITQSPKYLFRKEGQNVTLSCEQNLNHDAMYWYRQDPGQGLRLIYYSQIVNDFQKGDIAEGYSVSREKKESFPLTVTSAQKNPTAFYLCASSTGTSGRPPYNEQFFGPGTRLTVL.

The rearrangement links TRBV6-1 to TRBJ2-7; D is ambiguous. The CDR3 covers 13 residues. V lost 7 bases and J lost 3, with 13 bases in between. CDR1 is MNHNS and CDR2 is SASEGT in the germline V gene. Here the CDR3 DNA reads TGTGCCAGCACCAAAACGGAGAGCTACGAGCAGTACTTC. This translates into CASTKTESYEQYF.

The chain uses TRBV11-3 and TRBJ2-2, with unresolved D. V lost 6 bases to trimming and J lost 4 bases, with 9 bases between them. The CDR3 runs to 13 residues. Germline assignment: CDR1 SGHNT and CDR2 YENEEA. CDR3 residues: CASSADGTGELFF. CDR3 DNA sequence: TGTGCCAGCAGTGCGGACGGCACCGGGGAGCTGTTTTTT.

The chain has TRBV28 and TRBJ2-1; D is possibly TRBD1 or TRBD2 (5 bases each). V shed 2 bases and J shed 12 bases, with 17 bases lying between them. This CDR3 spans 14 amino acids. Germline V lookup: CDR1 MDHEN, CDR2 SYDVKM. The CDR3 here is CASSLRQGAETQFF. CDR3 nucleotides: TGTGCCAGCAGTTTACGGCAGGGAGCAGAGACGCAGTTCTTC.

The V call is TRBV5-6, the J call TRBJ2-7; no firm D call. Germline V gene data show CDR1 as SGHDT and CDR2 as YYEEEE. Trimming cost V 0 bases and J 4 bases, with 20 bases left between them. This CDR3 is 17 amino acids long. CDR3 loop: CASSLAGRAGAYYEQYF. The CDR3 coding sequence is TGTGCCAGCAGCTTGGCAGGACGCGCAGGAGCTTATTACGAGCAGTACTTC.

The rearrangement joins TRBV25-1 to TRBJ2-1; the match to TRBD2 covers 11 bases. With 8 bases clipped from V and 4 bases from J, the junction kept 4 bases outside the gene matches. Germline V gene lookup returns CDR1 MGHDK and CDR2 SYGVNS. The CDR3 totals 14 residues. In DNA, the CDR3 is TGTGCCAGCCTGGGGACTAGCGGATACAATGAGCAGTTCTTC. It encodes CASLGTSGYNEQFF.

This clonotype was observed at least ten times. V gene TRBV7-9 combines with J gene TRBJ2-1, with TRBD2 as a possible D gene (6 bases). CDR3 length: 14 residues. V gave up 5 bases and J gave up 9 bases, with 17 bases separating them. Germline-derived CDR1 and CDR2 are SEHNR and FQNEAQ (reference sequence). As DNA, the CDR3 is TGTGCCAGCAGCCTGGGACTTCCACGGGCTGAGCAGTTCTTC. Translated, it gives CASSLGLPRAEQFF.